This TCR beta chain was identified during a study of blood T cell repertoires in COVID-19. At the level of the study: Nucleic acid was either cDNA or gDNA, and it came from T cells, B-cell-depleted T cells, or PBMCs.

Original data processing: Reference gene primer amplification in the assay estimated nucleated cell counts. Repertoires were generated with immunoSEQ multiplex PCR, while TCRdb's copy carries only in-frame clones and drops some. The V and J calls and clone size come from that table; D and trimming were worked out from the DNA. The sample holds tens of thousands of clones, about 90% seen once. From germline, CDR1 is KGHSH and CDR2 LQKENI. V was clipped by 2 bases and J by 0 bases; unmatched bases: 3. This CDR3 spans 15 amino acids. The sequencing sample was made of peripheral blood. This chain links TRBV18 with TRBJ2-7, with 8 bases matching TRBD2. This TCR derives from a woman of 80 years or more with active COVID-19. The CDR3 sequence: CASSPTSGSSYEQYF. The CDR3, as DNA: TGTGCCAGCTCACCAACTAGCGGAAGCTCCTACGAGCAGTACTTC.